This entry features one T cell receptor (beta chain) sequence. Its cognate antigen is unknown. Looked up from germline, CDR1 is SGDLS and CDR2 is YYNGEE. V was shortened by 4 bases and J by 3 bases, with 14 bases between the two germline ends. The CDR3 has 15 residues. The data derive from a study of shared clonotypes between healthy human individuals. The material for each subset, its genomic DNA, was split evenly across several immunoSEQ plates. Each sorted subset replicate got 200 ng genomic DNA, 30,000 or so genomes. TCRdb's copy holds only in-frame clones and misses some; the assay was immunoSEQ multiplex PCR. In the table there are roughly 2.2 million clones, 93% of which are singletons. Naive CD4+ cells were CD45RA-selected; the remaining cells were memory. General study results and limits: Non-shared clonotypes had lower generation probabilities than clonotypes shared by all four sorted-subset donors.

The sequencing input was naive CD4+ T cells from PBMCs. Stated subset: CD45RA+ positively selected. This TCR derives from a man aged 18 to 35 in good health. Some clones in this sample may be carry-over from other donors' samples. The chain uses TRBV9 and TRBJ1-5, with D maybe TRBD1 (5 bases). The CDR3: CASSPGPRDNQPQHF. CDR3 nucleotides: TGTGCCAGCAGCCCGGGACCGCGCGACAATCAGCCCCAGCATTTT.